This T cell receptor (beta chain) was retrieved from a study of CD4 T cells in relation to SARS-CoV-2 and coronaviruses. The unexposed donors gave CD4+ T cells in about 2011-2019, prior to COVID-19. CD4+ T cells were isolated from the cells after around eleven days of culture. Profiling relied on immunoSEQ multiplex PCR, and the TCRdb table lists in-frame clones only, not all of them. The sample carries about 12,000 clones, approximately 69% recorded once. This clone showed up just a few times. Its antigen is still unknown. This receptor was taken from a human donor in good health. Sequencing was done on a sample of CD4+ T cells from PBMCs, cultured in vitro.

The CDR3 is CATSGATGGYEQYF. The CDR3 coding sequence is TGTGCCACCAGTGGCGCGACGGGAGGGTACGAGCAGTACTTC. The V call is TRBV24-1, the J call TRBJ2-7; 8 bases match TRBD2. The germline V gene encodes CDR1 KGHDR and CDR2 SFDVKD. The length of the CDR3 is 14 residues. The J segment lost 4 bases and the V segment lost 5 bases, leaving 6 bases of the junction unmatched.